This T cell receptor beta chain appears in the sequencing data of a study of shared clonotypes between healthy human individuals. Some clones are missing from TCRdb's copy, which holds only in-frame ones; the method was immunoSEQ multiplex PCR. The data contain 300,000 to 400,000 clones, around two thirds of them seen just once; the ten biggest clones take up approximately 10%. J gave up 2 bases and V 5 bases, and 5 bases lay outside the gene matches. Germline CDR1 is SGHVS and CDR2 is FQNEAQ. CDR3 length equals 15 residues. V is TRBV7-8 and J is TRBJ2-4; 8 nucleotides match TRBD1. This TCR was sampled from a man aged 25-40 years in good health. The sequenced sample was memory CD4+ T cells sorted from blood. Stated subset: CD45RA-negative fraction. CDR3 protein: CASSLGQGSKNIQYF. The CDR3 DNA follows: TGTGCCAGCAGCCTCGGACAGGGTTCCAAAAACATTCAGTACTTC.